Below, one T cell receptor (beta chain) is given with its context. The junction had 3 bases not matched to a gene; V was cut back by 0 bases and J by 1 base. Germline V gene lookup returns CDR1 KGHSH and CDR2 LQKENI. CDR3 length: 17 amino acids. Measured with immunoSEQ multiplex PCR; TCRdb has only the in-frame clones, and not every one. The sample has more than 95,000 clones, about nine tenths seen once. The sample comes from a study of cytomegalovirus exposure and HLA in healthy donors. Material: PBMCs. This receptor was obtained from a woman aged 18 to 35 in good health and CMV-seronegative. The chain combines TRBV18 with TRBJ2-2; 9 nucleotides match TRBD2. CDR3 in DNA: TGTGCCAGCTCACCACCGGGACTAGCCGAGAACACCGGGGAGCTGTTTTTT. Its translation is CASSPPGLAENTGELFF. Supplemented by reference TRBV18 and TRBJ2-2, the full variable domain reads NAGVMQNPRHLVRRRGQEARLRCSPMKGHSHVYWYRQLPEEGLKFMVYLQKENIIDESGMPKERFSAEFPKEGPSILRIQQVVRGDSAAYFCASSPPGLAENTGELFFGEGSRLTVL.